This TCR beta chain came from a study of chronic HIV infection and antiretroviral therapy. V was trimmed by 7 bases and J by 0 bases, leaving 16 bases between them. Germline lookup yields CDR1 SNHLY and CDR2 FYNNEI. CDR3 length equals 15 residues. TCRdb itself ran the 5' RACE reads through MiXCR, one entry per CDR3 protein. The sample records approximately 47,000 distinct CDR3 sequences, under 20% being singletons. Material for sequencing was peripheral blood. The chain uses TRBV2 and TRBJ2-7; possible D gene TRBD1, 5 bases. This sequence was found in an adult who had HIV and had not received antiretroviral therapy, or was an uninfected healthy control (not recorded which). Here the CDR3 DNA reads TGTGCCAGCATTCGAATGAAGGACAACTCCTACGAGCAGTACTTC. Encoded protein: CASIRMKDNSYEQYF.